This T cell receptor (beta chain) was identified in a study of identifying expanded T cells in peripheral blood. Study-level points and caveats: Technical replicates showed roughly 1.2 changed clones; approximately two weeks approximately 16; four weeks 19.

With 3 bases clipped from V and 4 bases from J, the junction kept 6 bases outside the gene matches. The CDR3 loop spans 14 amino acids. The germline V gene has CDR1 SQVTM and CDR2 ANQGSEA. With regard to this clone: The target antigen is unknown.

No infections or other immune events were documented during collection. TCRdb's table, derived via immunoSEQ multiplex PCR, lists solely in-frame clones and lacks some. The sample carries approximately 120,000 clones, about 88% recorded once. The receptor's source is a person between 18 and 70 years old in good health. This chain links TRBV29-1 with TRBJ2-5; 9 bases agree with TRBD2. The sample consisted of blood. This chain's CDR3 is CSVERVAGAETQYF. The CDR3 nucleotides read TGCAGCGTTGAGAGAGTAGCGGGAGCAGAGACCCAGTACTTC.